This T cell receptor (beta chain) was profiled in a study of Graves' ophthalmopathy and Graves' hyperthyroidism. Germline-derived CDR1 and CDR2 are ENHRY and SYGVKD. The V gene end was trimmed by 7 bases and the J gene end by 6 bases; junction bases not matched to a gene: 5. The CDR3 sequence is 14 residues long. As to this clonotype: Antigen specificity is unknown.

Amplified material comprised TCR beta CDR3 regions derived from RNA transcripts. The workflow started with a first-round RT-PCR run with HTBI primers and then moved on to a second-round multiplex PCR. From the multiplex PCR reads, TCRdb called clonotypes with MiXCR, one entry per CDR3 protein. Among approximately 150,000 distinct CDR3 sequences listed, around two fifths were seen once. Study conclusions and caveats: Most expanded clonotypes from thyroid (those above 0.001 frequency) were also found in blood.

The sample was peripheral blood. The receptor comes from a man younger than 40 with Graves' ophthalmopathy. This chain uses TRBV10-3 with TRBJ1-6; TRBD1 matches 8 bases. The CDR3 here is CAINPRGPNSPLHF. CDR3 DNA: TGTGCCATCAACCCCAGGGGGCCTAATTCACCCCTCCACTTT.